This TCR beta chain was recovered during a study of blood T cell repertoires in COVID-19. Study overall: From T cells, B-cell-depleted T cells, or PBMCs came the material, which was cDNA or gDNA.

The authors' processing: Quantification of nucleated cells was approximated via reference gene primer amplification. Assay: immunoSEQ multiplex PCR; the TCRdb copy retains only in-frame clones and omits some. From that table come the V and J calls and clone size; the DNA was used to work out D and trimming. The table has a few hundred thousand clones, roughly 87% seen once. Living in 24 US areas, the participants were between 18 and 89 years of age. Cohort assignment relied on participant-reported clinical history. Per the germline V gene, CDR1 is KGHDR and CDR2 is SFDVKD. V gave up 5 bases and J gave up 6 bases, with 12 bases separating them. The CDR3 extends over 14 amino acids.

Sequencing was carried out using PBMCs or T cells enriched from blood (not recorded which). V and J are TRBV24-1 and TRBJ1-4; tentative D call: TRBD1 (5 bases). This clonotype originated in a woman younger than 35 who had recovered from COVID-19. In DNA, the CDR3 is TGTGCCACCAGTGCCCAGGGAGGGGATGAAAAACTGTTTTTT. It is translated as CATSAQGGDEKLFF.